Below are 26 T cell receptor beta chains sequenced from a single sample in a study of shared clonotypes between healthy human individuals (dated by TCRdb to 2020 to 2022). The method was the immunoSEQ multiplex PCR assay. Drawn from immuneACCESS, this table holds only the in-frame rearrangements with V and J called that TCRdb kept. Clones are partly lost; checked studies trace under half to an unresolved V gene and leave the rest unexplained. In all, the sample holds 2,100,000 or so clones, and approximately 94% of those were seen once. Approximately 0.13% of the sample goes to the ten largest clones. What was sequenced was naive CD4+ T cells sorted from blood. The sample's cell subset or site label, in plain terms: CD45RA+ positively selected. The receptors derive from a man younger than 35 in good health.

The chain uses TRBV7-8 and TRBJ1-5, with 9 bases that match TRBD1. Germline trimming cut 4 bases from V and 3 bases from J; bases unmatched to any gene: 7. Germline lookup yields CDR1 SGHVS and CDR2 FQNEAQ. The CDR3 consists of 16 residues. CDR3 amino acids: CASSSIGTGINQPQHF. The CDR3 nucleotides are TGTGCCAGCAGCTCCATAGGGACAGGGATCAATCAGCCCCAGCATTTT.

The chain links TRBV4-1 to TRBJ2-7; the D gene is possibly TRBD1 (5 bases). This CDR3 region has 16 residues. Trimming took 1 base from V and 0 from J, leaving 13 bases between them. Germline V gene data show CDR1 as MGHRA and CDR2 as YSYEKL. The DNA of the CDR3 is TGCGCCAGCAGCCAAGTCGAAGCAGGGCCCTCCTACGAGCAGTACTTC. This sequence encodes CASSQVEAGPSYEQYF.

Comment on this clone: Other nucleotide sequences in the sample specify the same CDR3. The CDR3 bases are TGTGCCAGCAGTGCGGGGACAGGGGGTGGCTACACCTTC. Amino acid sequence: CASSAGTGGGYTF. The rearrangement uses TRBV25-1 and TRBJ1-2; 11 bases are a match to TRBD1. V shed 4 bases and J 7 bases; nucleotides not matched to a gene: 2. The CDR3 covers 13 residues. Per the germline V gene, CDR1 is MGHDK and CDR2 is SYGVNS.

The chain is built from TRBV27 and TRBJ1-5; D ambiguous. V lost 3 bases, J lost 2 bases, and 14 bases lay in between. CDR1 and CDR2 (germline): MNHEY, SMNVEV (reference sequence). The length of the CDR3 is 16 residues. The CDR3 coding sequence is TGTGCCAGCAGTTTGACAATTCCTGGTGGCAATCAGCCCCAGCATTTT. This encodes CASSLTIPGGNQPQHF.

This sequence joins TRBV21-1 and TRBJ1-4; the D call of TRBD1 is as the table states it, not checked on the DNA. TRBV21-1 has pseudogene status. The CDR3 contains 18 residues. The CDR3 spells CASSKVARGRKPNEKLFF. CDR3 DNA sequence: TGTGCCAGCAGCAAAGTAGCCAGGGGGCGAAAACCTAATGAAAAACTGTTTTTT.

The sample holds one count of this clone. V gene TRBV12-5 combines with J gene TRBJ2-7; D uncertain. CDR3 length: 10 residues. Germline V CDR1 and CDR2: LGHNT, FRNRAP. The V and J ends lost 6 bases and 6 bases respectively, with 6 bases between them. The DNA of the CDR3 is TGTGCTAGTGGAGGAGCCGAGCAGTACTTC. It translates to CASGGAEQYF.

This chain connects TRBV2 to TRBJ1-2; the D is unclear. The CDR3 runs to 13 residues. Germline-derived CDR1 and CDR2 are SNHLY and FYNNEI. V lost 4 bases to trimming and J lost 4 bases, with 10 bases between them. DNA of the CDR3: TGTGCCAGCAGTGTAGGGTCCTCCTATGGCTACACCTTC. Translated, it gives CASSVGSSYGYTF.

This chain's CDR3 is CAISELNLAGGQYF. The CDR3 region has the DNA TGTGCCATCAGTGAGCTAAATCTAGCGGGAGGCCAGTATTTT. The gene calls are TRBV10-3 and TRBJ2-3, with 11 bases lining up with TRBD2. V was clipped by 2 bases and J by 12 bases; unmatched bases: 7. Germline V gene data show CDR1 as ENHRY and CDR2 as SYGVKD. This CDR3 is built from 14 residues.

This clone was detected only once. The chain is built from TRBV5-4 and TRBJ2-7; TRBD1 or TRBD2 may be the D gene (5 bases each). Germline V gene data show CDR1 as SGHNT and CDR2 as YYREEE (reference sequence). The V and J ends lost 1 base and 6 bases respectively, with 20 bases between them. This CDR3 is 16 amino acids long. The CDR3 DNA reads TGTGCCAGCAGCTTGAGTCAGTCCGGGGCCAAGCGCGAGCAGTACTTC. It codes for CASSLSQSGAKREQYF. Full variable domain (missing parts from reference TRBV5-4 and TRBJ2-7): ETGVTQSPTHLIKTRGQQVTLRCSSQSGHNTVSWYQQALGQGPQFIFQYYREEENGRGNFPPRFSGLQFPNYSSELNVNALELDDSALYLCASSLSQSGAKREQYFGPGTRLTVT.

This rearrangement joins TRBV5-4 to TRBJ2-2, with 9 bases that match TRBD1. The trim removed 4 bases at V and 1 base at J, leaving 5 bases unmatched. Germline V gene sequence: CDR1 SGHNT, CDR2 YYREEE (reference sequence). The CDR3 totals 16 residues. The CDR3 loop reads CASSHPGQGNTGELFF. Here the CDR3 DNA reads TGTGCCAGCAGCCACCCGGGACAGGGGAACACCGGGGAGCTGTTTTTT.

This rearrangement joins TRBV30 to TRBJ2-7; D tentatively fits TRBD1 or TRBD2 (5 bases each). CDR3 length equals 16 residues. Per the germline V gene, CDR1 is GTSNPN and CDR2 is SVGIG (reference sequence). Trimming cost V 7 bases and J 1 base, with 23 bases left between them. Here the CDR3 DNA reads TGTGCCTCGGCAAGGGACGGCATAGGGGAGTCCTACGAGCAGTACTTC. Translated: CASARDGIGESYEQYF.

CDR3 nucleotides: TGTGCCTGGAGAGGTACAGGGGGCGGTTGGCGAGGCTACACCTTC. This encodes CAWRGTGGGWRGYTF. V usage is TRBV30 and J usage is TRBJ1-2; 9 bases match TRBD1. Per germline, CDR1 GTSNPN and CDR2 SVGIG (reference sequence). J lost 8 bases, V lost 3 bases, and 13 bases had no gene match. The CDR3 is 15 residues long.

The chain has TRBV21-1 and TRBJ1-5. TRBV21-1 is marked as a pseudogene. CDR3 length: 18 residues. CDR3 sequence (DNA): TGTGCCAGCAGCAAAGAGCGGGGGCCTAATATCCGCAATCAGCCCCAGCATTTT. The encoded protein is CASSKERGPNIRNQPQHF.

The rearrangement links TRBV5-4 to TRBJ2-3; perhaps D is TRBD1 or TRBD2 (5 bases each). CDR3 length: 14 residues. Germline CDR1 reads SGHNT; CDR2 reads YYREEE (reference sequence). V was trimmed by 2 bases and J by 5 bases, leaving 12 bases between them. CDR3 region: CASSFWGMGDTQYF. CDR3 bases: TGTGCCAGCAGCTTCTGGGGGATGGGAGATACGCAGTATTTT.

The genes are TRBV10-3 and TRBJ2-5; 9 bases are a match to TRBD2. The J segment lost 4 bases and the V segment lost 8 bases, leaving 8 bases of the junction unmatched. This CDR3 has 14 residues. Germline values: CDR1 ENHRY, CDR2 SYGVKD. The CDR3 is CAIGAKTSGETQYF. DNA of the CDR3: TGTGCCATCGGGGCCAAGACTAGCGGAGAGACCCAGTACTTC.

The chain employs TRBV2 and TRBJ2-7; TRBD2 matches 7 bases. Looked up from germline, CDR1 is SNHLY and CDR2 is FYNNEI. With 6 bases clipped from V and 1 base from J, the junction kept 12 bases outside the gene matches. CDR3 length: 16 residues. CDR3: CASREIGTTTSYEQYF. CDR3 nucleotides: TGTGCCAGCAGAGAAATCGGGACTACCACTTCCTACGAGCAGTACTTC.

V is TRBV27 and J is TRBJ2-7; D remains unclear. The CDR3 loop spans 13 amino acids. V lost 0 bases to trimming and J lost 6 bases, with 9 bases between them. In germline, CDR1 is MNHEY, CDR2 SMNVEV (reference sequence). CDR3 nucleotide sequence: TGTGCCAGCAGTTTATCGAGCTATGGCGAGCAGTACTTC. Protein product: CASSLSSYGEQYF.

The gene calls are TRBV4-1 and TRBJ2-3; D is undetermined. The germline gives CDR1 MGHRA, CDR2 YSYEKL. The CDR3 spans 14 residues. V lost 0 bases to trimming and J lost 5 bases, with 9 bases between them. CDR3 sequence reads: CASSQEQVKDTQYF. Written as DNA, the CDR3 is TGCGCCAGCAGCCAAGAGCAGGTCAAAGATACGCAGTATTTT.

J is TRBJ2-4 and V is TRBV6-6, with TRBD2 as a possible D gene (5 bases). The CDR3 consists of 15 residues. Between the trimmed V and J ends, which lost 6 bases and 0 bases, there was a span of 12 bases. Germline values: CDR1 MNHNY, CDR2 SVGAGI (reference sequence). The CDR3 loop reads CASSPGDIAKNIQYF. The CDR3 coding sequence is TGTGCCAGCAGCCCCGGGGATATAGCCAAAAACATTCAGTACTTC.

The chain recombines TRBV7-2 with TRBJ1-5; D is perhaps TRBD1 (5 bases). The germline CDR1 and CDR2 sequences are SGHTA and FQGNSA. Trimming took 1 base from V and 7 from J, leaving 17 bases between them. This CDR3 region has 16 residues. CDR3 residues: CASSLEAPRAEQPQHF. DNA of the CDR3: TGTGCCAGCAGCTTAGAAGCTCCCAGGGCAGAACAGCCCCAGCATTTT.

The genes are TRBV6-1 and TRBJ2-7; TRBD1 or TRBD2 may be the D gene (5 bases each). The CDR3 covers 13 residues. Germline loops: CDR1 MNHNS, CDR2 SASEGT. The V end lost 7 bases, the J end lost 3 bases, and 13 bases lay between the germline ends. CDR3 protein: CASTPGSYYEQYF. The DNA for the CDR3 is TGTGCCAGCACCCCAGGGAGTTACTACGAGCAGTACTTC.

This clone was seen only once. The genes are TRBV28 and TRBJ2-2; D gene unclear. Germline V gene data show CDR1 as MDHEN and CDR2 as SYDVKM. This CDR3 has 12 residues. The V end was cut by 10 bases, the J end by 6 bases, with 12 bases between. Here the CDR3 reads CATGSGPGELFF. In DNA form, the CDR3 reads TGTGCCACCGGTTCTGGGCCCGGGGAGCTGTTTTTT.

This chain connects TRBV5-1 to TRBJ2-7; perhaps D is TRBD1 or TRBD2 (5 bases each). Germline lookup yields CDR1 SGHRS and CDR2 YFSETQ. The V gene lost 3 bases and the J gene lost 2 bases, with 12 bases spanning the gap. The length of the CDR3 is 14 residues. CDR3 sequence reads: CASSSGRPTYEQYF. CDR3 DNA: TGCGCCAGCAGCTCGGGACGGCCAACCTACGAGCAGTACTTC.

In DNA, the CDR3 is TGCGCCAGCAGCTTGCTAGCCGCAGGGGGCGCCGAGGAAGCTTTCTTT. Translated, it gives CASSLLAAGGAEEAFF. The gene calls are TRBV5-1 and TRBJ1-1; 8 bases match TRBD1. The V gene's germline CDR1 is SGHRS and CDR2 YFSETQ. This CDR3 spans 16 amino acids. V gave up 1 base and J gave up 8 bases; unmatched junction bases: 13.

The chain joins TRBV27 to TRBJ1-3; perhaps TRBD1 as D (5 bases). Trimming removed 5 bases at V and 2 bases at J, with 13 bases between. Looked up from germline, CDR1 is MNHEY and CDR2 is SMNVEV (reference sequence). The CDR3 extends over 15 amino acids. Here the CDR3 reads CASSRGGATGNTIYF. CDR3 in DNA: TGTGCCAGCAGTCGAGGCGGGGCAACTGGAAACACCATATATTTT.

The chain carries TRBV6-1 and TRBJ2-2; maybe TRBD1 (5 bases). The CDR3 runs to 15 residues. Trimming stripped 5 bases from V and 0 bases from J, with 10 bases between. The germline V gene has CDR1 MNHNS and CDR2 SASEGT. CDR3 sequence reads: CASSPPGTNTGELFF. The DNA for the CDR3 is TGTGCCAGCAGTCCACCAGGGACGAACACCGGGGAGCTGTTTTTT.